This T cell receptor (beta chain) was recorded in a study of blood T cell repertoires in COVID-19. Study-wide context: Sites across the United States, Italy and Spain contributed samples from acute and convalescent COVID-19.

Per the authors' pipeline: Amplifying reference gene primers gave estimates of nucleated cell counts. Measured with immunoSEQ multiplex PCR; TCRdb has only the in-frame clones, and not every one. Clone size and V and J calls were adopted from that table, with D and trimming inferred from the DNA. The table includes under 350,000 clones, over 85% detected once. The CDR3 runs to 14 residues. The V end was cut by 1 base, the J end by 4 bases, with 10 bases between. Per germline, CDR1 SGHTA and CDR2 FQGNSA. It was during active infection that Seattle patients were enrolled and then longitudinally followed.

This clonotype was sampled from a woman in her 30s with COVID-19, enrolled during active disease. Sequences were obtained from peripheral blood. The V gene is TRBV7-2, the J gene TRBJ1-2; tentatively, D is TRBD1 (5 bases). In DNA, the CDR3 is TGTGCCAGCAGCTTAGATGGGGCTTCCTATGGCTACACCTTC. The encoded protein is CASSLDGASYGYTF.